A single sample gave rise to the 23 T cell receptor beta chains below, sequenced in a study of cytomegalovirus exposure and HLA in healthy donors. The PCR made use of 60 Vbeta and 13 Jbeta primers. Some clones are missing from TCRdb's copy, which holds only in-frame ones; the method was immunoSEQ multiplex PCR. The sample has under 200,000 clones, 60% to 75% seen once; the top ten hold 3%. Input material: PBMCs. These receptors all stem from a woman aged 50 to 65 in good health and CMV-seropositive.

The CDR3 DNA reads TGTGCCAGCAGCACCAGGGGGCTGGGCACTGAAGCTTTCTTT. Translating gives CASSTRGLGTEAFF. The chain links TRBV6-5 to TRBJ1-1; 8 bases are a match to TRBD1. CDR3 length equals 14 residues. V trimming: 6 bases; J trimming: 4 bases; junction bases outside the gene matches: 7. Germline V lookup: CDR1 MNHEY, CDR2 SVGAGI.

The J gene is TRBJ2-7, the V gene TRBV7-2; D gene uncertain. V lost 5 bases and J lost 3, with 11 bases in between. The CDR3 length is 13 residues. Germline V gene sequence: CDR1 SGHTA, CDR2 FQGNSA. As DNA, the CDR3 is TGTGCCAGCAGCCCATCGACGGGCTACGAGCAGTACTTC. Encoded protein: CASSPSTGYEQYF.

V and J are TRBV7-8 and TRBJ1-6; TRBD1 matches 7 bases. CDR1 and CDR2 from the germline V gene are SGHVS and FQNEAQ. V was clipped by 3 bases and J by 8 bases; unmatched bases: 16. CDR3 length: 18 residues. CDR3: CASSLYRFGGQKYSPLHF. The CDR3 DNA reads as TGTGCCAGCAGCTTGTATAGGTTTGGGGGACAGAAATATTCACCCCTCCACTTT.

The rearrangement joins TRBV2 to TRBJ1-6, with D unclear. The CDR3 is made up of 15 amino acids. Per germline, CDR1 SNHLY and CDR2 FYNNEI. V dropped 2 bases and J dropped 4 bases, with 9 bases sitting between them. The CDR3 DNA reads TGTGCCAGCAGTGAATTTGTCCAATATAATTCACCCCTCCACTTT. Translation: CASSEFVQYNSPLHF. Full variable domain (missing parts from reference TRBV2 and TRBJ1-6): EPEVTQTPSHQVTQMGQEVILRCVPISNHLYFYWYRQILGQKVEFLVSFYNNEISEKSEIFDDQFSVERPDGSNFTLKIRSTKLEDSAMYFCASSEFVQYNSPLHFGNGTRLTVT.

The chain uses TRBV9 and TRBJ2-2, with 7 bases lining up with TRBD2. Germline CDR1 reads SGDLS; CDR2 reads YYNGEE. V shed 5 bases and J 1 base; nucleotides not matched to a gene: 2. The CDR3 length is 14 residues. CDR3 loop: CASRGRGNTGELFF. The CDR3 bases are TGTGCCAGCAGAGGGAGGGGGAACACCGGGGAGCTGTTTTTT.

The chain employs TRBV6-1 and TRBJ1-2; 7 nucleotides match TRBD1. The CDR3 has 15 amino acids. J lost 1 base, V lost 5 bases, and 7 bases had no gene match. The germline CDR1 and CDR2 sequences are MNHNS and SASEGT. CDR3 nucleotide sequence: TGTGCCAGCAGTAGCGGACAGGTGATTAACTATGGCTACACCTTC. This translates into CASSSGQVINYGYTF.

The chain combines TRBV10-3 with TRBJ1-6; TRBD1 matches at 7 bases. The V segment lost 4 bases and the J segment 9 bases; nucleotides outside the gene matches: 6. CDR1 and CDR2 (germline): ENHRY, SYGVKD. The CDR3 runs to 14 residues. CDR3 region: CAISVQGNSSPLHF. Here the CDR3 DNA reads TGTGCCATCAGTGTACAGGGGAATTCTTCACCCCTCCACTTT.

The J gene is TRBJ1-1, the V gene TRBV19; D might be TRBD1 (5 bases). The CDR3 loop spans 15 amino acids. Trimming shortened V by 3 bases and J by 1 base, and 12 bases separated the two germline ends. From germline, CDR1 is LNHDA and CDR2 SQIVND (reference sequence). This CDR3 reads CASSIIGAKNTEAFF. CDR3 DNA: TGTGCCAGTAGTATTATAGGGGCGAAGAACACTGAAGCTTTCTTT.

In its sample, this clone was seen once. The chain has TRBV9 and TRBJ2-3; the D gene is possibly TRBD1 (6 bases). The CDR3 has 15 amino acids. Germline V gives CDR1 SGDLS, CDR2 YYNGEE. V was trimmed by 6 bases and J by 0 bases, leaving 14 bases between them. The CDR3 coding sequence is TGTGCCAGCACCGCGGTGGGGGCTAGCACAGATACGCAGTATTTT. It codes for CASTAVGASTDTQYF.

DNA of the CDR3: TGTGCCAGCAGGCATAGCTCTGGAAACACCATATATTTT. Translated, it gives CASRHSSGNTIYF. V is TRBV4-2 and J is TRBJ1-3, with D uncertain. Trimming shortened V by 6 bases and J by 0 bases, and 6 bases separated the two germline ends. This CDR3 is 13 amino acids long. Germline lookup yields CDR1 LGHNA and CDR2 YNFKEQ.

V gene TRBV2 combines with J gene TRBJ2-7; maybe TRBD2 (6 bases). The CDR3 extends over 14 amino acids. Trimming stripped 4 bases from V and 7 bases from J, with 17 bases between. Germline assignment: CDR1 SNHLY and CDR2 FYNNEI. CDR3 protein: CASSARGVGLEQYF. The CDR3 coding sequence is TGTGCCAGCAGTGCGCGGGGTGTGGGATTGGAGCAGTACTTC.

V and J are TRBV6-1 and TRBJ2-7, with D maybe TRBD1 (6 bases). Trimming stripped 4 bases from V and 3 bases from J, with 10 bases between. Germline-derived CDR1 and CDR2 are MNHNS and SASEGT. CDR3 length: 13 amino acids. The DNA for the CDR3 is TGTGCCAGCAGTGGGGCGACAGGCTACGAGCAGTACTTC. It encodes CASSGATGYEQYF.

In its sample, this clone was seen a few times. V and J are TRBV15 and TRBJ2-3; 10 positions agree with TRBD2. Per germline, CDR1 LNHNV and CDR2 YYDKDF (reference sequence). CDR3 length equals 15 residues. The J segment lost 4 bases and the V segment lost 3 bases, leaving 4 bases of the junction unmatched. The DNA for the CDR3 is TGTGCCACCAGCAGGGAAGGGACTAGCGCAGATACGCAGTATTTT. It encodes CATSREGTSADTQYF.

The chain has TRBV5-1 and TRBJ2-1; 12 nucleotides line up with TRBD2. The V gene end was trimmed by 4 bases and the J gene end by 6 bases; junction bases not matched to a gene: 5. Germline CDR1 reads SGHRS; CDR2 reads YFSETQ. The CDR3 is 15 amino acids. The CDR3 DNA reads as TGCGCCAGCAGCAAGGGACTAGCGGGCAGCAATGAGCAGTTCTTC. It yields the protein CASSKGLAGSNEQFF.

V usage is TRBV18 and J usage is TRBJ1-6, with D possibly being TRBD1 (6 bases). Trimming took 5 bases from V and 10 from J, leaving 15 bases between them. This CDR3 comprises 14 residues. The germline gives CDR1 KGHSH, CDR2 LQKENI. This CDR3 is CASSWDTGNSPLHF. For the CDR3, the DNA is TGTGCCAGCTCATGGGACACGGGAAACTCACCCCTCCACTTT.

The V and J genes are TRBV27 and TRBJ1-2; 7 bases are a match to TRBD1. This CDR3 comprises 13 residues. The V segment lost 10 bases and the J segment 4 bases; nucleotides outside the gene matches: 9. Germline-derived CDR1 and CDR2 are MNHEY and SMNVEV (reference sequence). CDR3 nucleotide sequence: TGTGCCACCCATCGAGGGGGCGGCTATGGCTACACCTTC. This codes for CATHRGGGYGYTF.

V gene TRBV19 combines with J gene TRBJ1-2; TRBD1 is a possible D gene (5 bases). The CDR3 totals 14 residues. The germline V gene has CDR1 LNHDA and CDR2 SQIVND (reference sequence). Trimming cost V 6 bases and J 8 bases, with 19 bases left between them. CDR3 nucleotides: TGTGCCAGTAGAGAAGGGACTAGGGTTGAGGGCTACACCTTC. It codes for CASREGTRVEGYTF. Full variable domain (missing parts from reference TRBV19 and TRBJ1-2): DGGITQSPKYLFRKEGQNVTLSCEQNLNHDAMYWYRQDPGQGLRLIYYSQIVNDFQKGDIAEGYSVSREKKESFPLTVTSAQKNPTAFYLCASREGTRVEGYTFGSGTRLTVV.

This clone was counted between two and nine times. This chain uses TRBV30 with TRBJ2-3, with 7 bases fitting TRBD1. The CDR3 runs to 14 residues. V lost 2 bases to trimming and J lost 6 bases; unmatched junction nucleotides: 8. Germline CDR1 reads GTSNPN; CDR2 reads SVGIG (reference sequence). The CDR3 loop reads CAWSSTGMEDTQYF. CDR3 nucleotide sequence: TGTGCCTGGAGTTCGACAGGGATGGAGGATACGCAGTATTTT.

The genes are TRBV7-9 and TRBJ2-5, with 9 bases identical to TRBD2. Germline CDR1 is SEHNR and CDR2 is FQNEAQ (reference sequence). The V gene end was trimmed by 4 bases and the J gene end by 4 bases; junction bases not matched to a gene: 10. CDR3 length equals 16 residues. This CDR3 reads CASSSLAGRTAETQYF. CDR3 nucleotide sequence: TGTGCCAGCAGCTCCCTAGCGGGGCGGACTGCAGAGACCCAGTACTTC.

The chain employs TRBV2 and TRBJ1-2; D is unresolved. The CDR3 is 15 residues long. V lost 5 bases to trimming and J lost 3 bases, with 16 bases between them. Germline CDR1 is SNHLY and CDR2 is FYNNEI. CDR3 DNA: TGTGCCAGCAGTTATGACCTCTCCGGGGACTATGGCTACACCTTC. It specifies CASSYDLSGDYGYTF.

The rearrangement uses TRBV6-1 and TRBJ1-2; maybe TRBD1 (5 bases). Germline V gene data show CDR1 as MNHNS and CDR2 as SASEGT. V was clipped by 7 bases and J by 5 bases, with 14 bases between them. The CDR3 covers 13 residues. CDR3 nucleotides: TGTGCCAGCATGCAGGGCGGTCTTTATGGCTACACCTTC. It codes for CASMQGGLYGYTF.

DNA of the CDR3: TGTGCCAGCAGCCAGGGGGGCACCGGGGAGCTGTTTTTT. It yields the protein CASSQGGTGELFF. The chain joins TRBV4-2 to TRBJ2-2, with D possibly being TRBD2 (6 bases). This CDR3 region has 13 residues. The V gene's germline CDR1 is LGHNA and CDR2 YNFKEQ. V was trimmed by 3 bases and J by 4 bases, leaving 6 bases between them.

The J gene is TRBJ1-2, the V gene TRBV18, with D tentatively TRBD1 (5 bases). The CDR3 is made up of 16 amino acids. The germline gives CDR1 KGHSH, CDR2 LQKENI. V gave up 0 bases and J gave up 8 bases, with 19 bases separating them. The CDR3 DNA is TGTGCCAGCTCACCACCTAGTGAGTGGAGGGGACGCGGCTACACCTTC. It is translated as CASSPPSEWRGRGYTF. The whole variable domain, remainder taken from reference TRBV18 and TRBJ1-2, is NAGVMQNPRHLVRRRGQEARLRCSPMKGHSHVYWYRQLPEEGLKFMVYLQKENIIDESGMPKERFSAEFPKEGPSILRIQQVVRGDSAAYFCASSPPSEWRGRGYTFGSGTRLTVV.